The 8 T cell receptor beta chains below were found in one sample sequenced in a study of T cell responses to AZD1222 COVID-19 vaccine. Sequenced by immunoSEQ multiplex PCR; TCRdb stores in-frame clones only, minus some. Here the sample spans approximately 140,000 clones, approximately 90% being singletons. The sequences come from peripheral blood, collected on day 0 of AZD1222 vaccination. The receptors originated from an adult in good health.

The chain carries TRBV6-4 and TRBJ2-1, with 7 bases fitting TRBD2. Germline CDR1 MRHNA, CDR2 SNTAGT. The CDR3 contains 15 residues. The J segment lost 6 bases and the V segment lost 3 bases, leaving 8 bases of the junction unmatched. In nucleotides, the CDR3 is TGTGCCAGCAGTGAAGATAGCGGGTCTTCCAATGAGCAGTTCTTC. It is translated as CASSEDSGSSNEQFF.

The genes are TRBV9 and TRBJ2-7; 14 bases fit TRBD2. Unmatched junction bases numbered 15, after V lost 9 bases and J lost 4 bases. The CDR3 is 17 amino acids. Germline-derived CDR1 and CDR2 are SGDLS and YYNGEE. The CDR3 region is CATRAGTSGSNGYEQYF. CDR3 sequence (DNA): TGTGCCACCCGCGCCGGGACTAGCGGGAGTAACGGTTACGAGCAGTACTTC.

The rearrangement joins TRBV11-2 to TRBJ2-7; possible D gene TRBD2, 5 bases. The germline V and J ends were trimmed by 1 base and 0 bases, with 16 bases remaining between them. In germline, CDR1 is SGHAT, CDR2 FQNNGV. This CDR3 contains 17 residues. DNA of the CDR3: TGTGCCAGCAGCTTAGGAGGGTACGGGCGCCTCTCCTACGAGCAGTACTTC. Translation gives CASSLGGYGRLSYEQYF.

The chain combines TRBV9 with TRBJ2-2, with TRBD2 as a possible D gene (5 bases). Germline V gene lookup returns CDR1 SGDLS and CDR2 YYNGEE. The V end lost 0 bases, the J end lost 4 bases, and 10 bases lay between the germline ends. This CDR3 has 15 amino acids. In DNA form, the CDR3 reads TGTGCCAGCAGCGTAGAGGCTGAGGGCACCGGGGAGCTGTTTTTT. It specifies CASSVEAEGTGELFF.

The chain recombines TRBV5-1 with TRBJ1-4; D is uncertain. Trimming left V 4 bases short and J 3 bases short, with 13 bases between. The germline V gene has CDR1 SGHRS and CDR2 YFSETQ. The CDR3 loop spans 15 amino acids. Here the CDR3 DNA reads TGCGCCAGCAGCAAGGACGGGAGTTCTAATGAAAAACTGTTTTTT. Its protein product is CASSKDGSSNEKLFF.

This clone was seen more than once but under ten times. Other DNA sequences of this sample code for an identical CDR3. The chain combines TRBV30 with TRBJ1-3; 7 positions agree with TRBD1. The junction had 3 bases not matched to a gene; V was cut back by 2 bases and J by 2 bases. The germline gives CDR1 GTSNPN, CDR2 SVGIG (reference sequence). CDR3 length equals 14 residues. The CDR3 region has the DNA TGTGCCTGGAGTACGGGGACAGCTGGAAACACCATATATTTT. Protein: CAWSTGTAGNTIYF.

The V gene is TRBV19, the J gene TRBJ1-5, with D uncertain. In germline, CDR1 is LNHDA, CDR2 SQIVND (reference sequence). The CDR3 is made up of 15 amino acids. The V and J ends lost 7 bases and 0 bases respectively, with 13 bases between them. The CDR3 coding sequence is TGTGCCAGTACCCCGGACGGGTATAGCAATCAGCCCCAGCATTTT. Its protein is CASTPDGYSNQPQHF.

V is TRBV15 and J is TRBJ1-2, with D tentatively TRBD1 (6 bases). V lost 2 bases to trimming and J lost 6 bases, with 19 bases between them. The CDR3 extends over 16 amino acids. The germline gives CDR1 LNHNV, CDR2 YYDKDF (reference sequence). Here the CDR3 DNA reads TGTGCCACCAGCAGACCCGAGCTCTGGACAGCGAATGGCTACACCTTC. Amino acid sequence: CATSRPELWTANGYTF. The complete variable domain, with remaining parts taken from reference TRBV15 and TRBJ1-2, reads DAMVIQNPRYQVTQFGKPVTLSCSQTLNHNVMYWYQQKSSQAPKLLFHYYDKDFNNEADTPDNFQSRRPNTSFCFLDIRSPGLGDTAMYLCATSRPELWTANGYTFGSGTRLTVV.